Presented here are 21 T cell receptor beta chains from one specimen sequenced in a study of blood T cells in healthy people across ages. With a J-beta primer mix and a sample-barcoded 5' primer, a second PCR ran about 7 to 12 cycles. In TCRdb, the 5' RACE reads were re-called with MiXCR into one record per CDR3 protein. The table lists about 970,000 distinct CDR3 sequences, roughly 47% of them singletons. Sequencing was performed on blood. Receptors originate from a woman aged 60 to 75 in good health.

The chain employs TRBV20-1 and TRBJ2-1, with D maybe TRBD2 (5 bases). The CDR3 contains 11 residues. Germline CDR1 reads DFQATT; CDR2 reads SNEGSKA (reference sequence). Trimming took 4 bases from V and 8 from J, leaving 9 bases between them. CDR3 nucleotide sequence: TGCAGTGCTACTAGCCTGCATGAGCAGTTCTTC. Translating it yields CSATSLHEQFF.

The chain employs TRBV7-9 and TRBJ2-1; 8 bases fit TRBD2. This CDR3 contains 18 residues. The J segment lost 8 bases and the V segment lost 5 bases, leaving 20 bases of the junction unmatched. In germline, CDR1 is SEHNR, CDR2 FQNEAQ (reference sequence). CDR3 nucleotides: TGTGCCAGCAGCGCACCAGACGGGGAGCGGGAGCGAACGGATGAGCAGTTCTTC. It is translated as CASSAPDGERERTDEQFF.

The CDR3: CASRWLRLGRYGYTF. DNA of the CDR3: TGTGCCAGCAGATGGCTCCGCCTGGGACGCTATGGCTACACCTTC. V usage is TRBV6-5 and J usage is TRBJ1-2; possible D gene TRBD1, 5 bases. Trimming stripped 6 bases from V and 4 bases from J, with 18 bases between. The CDR3 is made up of 15 amino acids. The germline CDR1 and CDR2 sequences are MNHEY and SVGAGI.

The genes are TRBV28 and TRBJ2-7; TRBD2 agrees at 15 bases. Germline CDR1 and CDR2: MDHEN and SYDVKM. The CDR3 is made up of 17 amino acids. J lost 2 bases, V lost 7 bases, and 9 bases had no gene match. The CDR3 reads CASTVGLAGGSTYEQYF. In nucleotides, the CDR3 is TGTGCCAGCACCGTGGGACTAGCGGGAGGTTCCACCTACGAGCAGTACTTC.

The CDR3 DNA is TGTGCCAGCAGCTTACCCCTAGCGGGAGCGCTCTCCTACGAGCAGTACTTC. Translating gives CASSLPLAGALSYEQYF. The chain is built from TRBV7-2 and TRBJ2-7; 10 positions agree with TRBD2. Germline V gives CDR1 SGHTA, CDR2 FQGNSA. The trim removed 2 bases at V and 0 bases at J, leaving 7 bases unmatched. This CDR3 has 17 residues.

The rearrangement joins TRBV7-3 to TRBJ1-1; a possible D gene is TRBD1 (5 bases). Germline CDR1 and CDR2: SGHTA and FQGTGA. Trimming took 7 bases from V and 1 from J, leaving 10 bases between them. The CDR3 sequence is 13 residues long. CDR3 protein: CASNLTGNTEAFF. For the CDR3, the DNA is TGTGCCAGCAACCTAACAGGGAACACTGAAGCTTTCTTT.

This clonotype was detected ten times or more. This chain's CDR3 is CSARDNTDTQYF. CDR3 nucleotides: TGCAGCGCCAGGGACAACACAGATACGCAGTATTTT. V and J are TRBV29-1 and TRBJ2-3; the D gene is possibly TRBD1 (6 bases). Trimming took off 7 bases at V and 2 bases at J, with 10 bases between the two ends. This CDR3 has 12 amino acids. The germline gives CDR1 SQVTM, CDR2 ANQGSEA.

The genes are TRBV11-1 and TRBJ2-5; TRBD2 might be the D (6 bases). V dropped 6 bases and J dropped 5 bases, with 16 bases sitting between them. The CDR3 covers 14 residues. Germline CDR1 reads SGHAT; CDR2 reads FQDESV (reference sequence). The CDR3 region has the DNA TGTGCCAGCAGTGTAATGCGGGGCGTGGAGACCCAGTACTTC. Residues: CASSVMRGVETQYF.

In its sample, this clonotype was seen a few times. The CDR3 region has the DNA TGCAGTGTAGGGCTAGTCTACGAGCAGTACTTC. It codes for CSVGLVYEQYF. The chain couples TRBV20-1 to TRBJ2-7, with D unclear. Germline CDR1 and CDR2: DFQATT and SNEGSKA (reference sequence). The CDR3 runs to 11 residues. Trimming cost V 7 bases and J 3 bases, with 10 bases left between them.

The V call is TRBV4-1, the J call TRBJ2-7, with 10 bases lining up with TRBD2. CDR1 is MGHRA and CDR2 is YSYEKL in the germline V gene. This CDR3 has 16 residues. V trimming: 1 base; J trimming: 0 bases; junction bases outside the gene matches: 3. The CDR3 reads CASSQAGTSASYEQYF. CDR3 in DNA: TGCGCCAGCAGCCAAGCCGGGACTAGCGCCTCCTACGAGCAGTACTTC.

V usage is TRBV7-2 and J usage is TRBJ1-2, with unresolved D. Germline-derived CDR1 and CDR2 are SGHTA and FQGNSA. V was shortened by 5 bases and J by 8 bases, with 21 bases between the two germline ends. This CDR3 has 15 amino acids. The CDR3 region has the DNA TGTGCCAGCAGCAAAAGACGTGAGGATAGTAAGGGCTACACCTTC. Translated, it gives CASSKRREDSKGYTF.

The chain couples TRBV20-1 to TRBJ2-2; maybe TRBD2 (6 bases). Looked up from germline, CDR1 is DFQATT and CDR2 is SNEGSKA (reference sequence). The CDR3 is 13 amino acids. V was clipped by 3 bases and J by 5 bases, with 10 bases between them. In DNA, the CDR3 is TGCAGTGCTAGCGGGAGAGGGACCGGGGAGCTGTTTTTT. Protein product: CSASGRGTGELFF.

The chain recombines TRBV20-1 with TRBJ2-2; a possible D gene is TRBD1 (6 bases). The CDR3 is 16 amino acids. V gave up 2 bases and J gave up 0 bases, with 13 bases separating them. Germline CDR1 is DFQATT and CDR2 is SNEGSKA (reference sequence). The CDR3 bases are TGCAGTGCTAGAAACCCGGGACAAGCGAACACCGGGGAGCTGTTTTTT. This codes for CSARNPGQANTGELFF.

V and J are TRBV4-1 and TRBJ1-5, with unresolved D. With 1 base removed from V and 9 bases from J, the gap between germline ends came to 13 bases. The CDR3 consists of 14 residues. Per germline, CDR1 MGHRA and CDR2 YSYEKL. CDR3 sequence reads: CASSQGEDLGPQHF. The DNA for the CDR3 is TGCGCCAGCAGCCAAGGGGAGGATTTGGGGCCCCAGCATTTT.

This chain uses TRBV3-1 with TRBJ1-1, with D possibly TRBD1 on 5 matching bases. The germline CDR1 and CDR2 sequences are LGHDT and YNNKEL (reference sequence). CDR3 length: 14 residues. The V end was cut by 4 bases, the J end by 2 bases, with 11 bases between. The CDR3 is CASSRGTVNTEAFF. The DNA for the CDR3 is TGTGCCAGCAGCCGAGGGACGGTAAACACTGAAGCTTTCTTT.

The chain combines TRBV6-2 or TRBV6-3 with TRBJ1-1; perhaps TRBD1 as D (6 bases). The CDR3 has 11 amino acids. Between the trimmed V and J ends, which lost 8 bases and 7 bases, there was a span of 11 bases. CDR1 is MNHEY and CDR2 is SVGEGT in the germline V gene. CDR3 nucleotides: TGTGCCAGCCTGAAGGGGGGTGAAGCTTTCTTT. Translating gives CASLKGGEAFF.

This clonotype was picked up a small number of times. J is TRBJ2-7 and V is TRBV14; 11 nucleotides agree with TRBD1. The CDR3 runs to 15 residues. Unmatched junction bases numbered 5, after V lost 4 bases and J lost 3 bases. Germline V lookup: CDR1 SGHDN, CDR2 FVKESK. CDR3 amino acids: CASSPRDRGIYEQYF. In nucleotides, the CDR3 is TGTGCCAGCAGCCCCCGGGACAGGGGGATCTACGAGCAGTACTTC.

The count of this clonotype is one. The CDR3 DNA reads as TGTGCCAGCAGCCCTAGGGGCATGGACTATGGCTACACCTTC. Translation: CASSPRGMDYGYTF. This chain links TRBV12-3 or TRBV12-4 with TRBJ1-2; a weak D match, TRBD1 (5 bases). This CDR3 is 14 amino acids long. V was trimmed by 6 bases and J by 3 bases, leaving 14 bases between them.

J is TRBJ1-3 and V is TRBV4-1; D call uncertain. The V end lost 0 bases, the J end lost 4 bases, and 16 bases lay between the germline ends. CDR3 size: 17 residues. Germline CDR1 reads MGHRA; CDR2 reads YSYEKL. CDR3 loop: CASSQDLNLPQGNTIYF. CDR3 bases: TGCGCCAGCAGCCAAGATCTGAACCTCCCGCAGGGAAACACCATATATTTT.

The chain is built from TRBV4-2 and TRBJ2-1; D may be TRBD2 (6 bases). The CDR3 sequence is 14 residues long. The germline CDR1 and CDR2 sequences are LGHNA and YNFKEQ. The germline V and J ends were trimmed by 1 base and 11 bases, with 15 bases remaining between them. CDR3 region: CASSQASGGEQQFF. For the CDR3, the DNA is TGTGCCAGCAGCCAAGCTTCCGGGGGTGAACAGCAGTTCTTC.

The rearrangement uses TRBV4-2 and TRBJ2-5; TRBD1 is a possible D gene (5 bases). Trimming shortened V by 1 base and J by 5 bases, and 20 bases separated the two germline ends. The CDR3 length is 17 residues. Germline values: CDR1 LGHNA, CDR2 YNFKEQ. The CDR3: CASSQGGAPENRETQYF. As DNA, the CDR3 is TGTGCCAGCAGCCAAGGTGGGGCACCGGAAAATCGGGAGACCCAGTACTTC.